Each of the 22 T cell receptor beta chains below was sequenced from the same sample in a study of cytomegalovirus exposure and HLA in healthy donors. This PCR relied on a set of 60 Vbeta primers and 13 Jbeta primers. Using immunoSEQ multiplex PCR, the repertoire was profiled, and TCRdb retains in-frame clones only, with some absent. The sample includes 100,000 to 150,000 clones, 65% to 90% of them seen just once. The sample consisted of PBMCs. These receptors all stem from a man aged 45 to 65 in good health and CMV-seronegative.

The rearrangement links TRBV5-1 to TRBJ2-7; the D is unclear. In germline, CDR1 is SGHRS, CDR2 YFSETQ. V dropped 0 bases and J dropped 3 bases, with 10 bases sitting between them. CDR3 length: 14 residues. This chain's CDR3 is CASSLGVAVYEQYF. The CDR3 region has the DNA TGCGCCAGCAGCTTGGGGGTAGCCGTCTACGAGCAGTACTTC.

V is TRBV7-9 and J is TRBJ1-3; TRBD1 matches at 9 bases. The trim removed 5 bases at V and 2 bases at J, leaving 10 bases unmatched. Germline V gives CDR1 SEHNR, CDR2 FQNEAQ (reference sequence). The CDR3 contains 17 residues. CDR3 bases: TGTGCCAGCAGCGGGACGGGACAGGGAAAACCTGGAAACACCATATATTTT. Encoded protein: CASSGTGQGKPGNTIYF.

This chain links TRBV5-1 with TRBJ1-1, with D maybe TRBD1 (5 bases). V was pared by 4 bases and J by 4 bases, with 11 bases between. CDR1 and CDR2 (germline): SGHRS, YFSETQ. The CDR3 loop spans 13 amino acids. CDR3 DNA sequence: TGCGCCAGCAGCCTACAGGTTCCCACTGAAGCTTTCTTT. It codes for CASSLQVPTEAFF.

The chain has TRBV6-1 and TRBJ2-7; TRBD2 agrees at 7 bases. The CDR3 covers 14 residues. The trim removed 8 bases at V and 1 base at J, leaving 8 bases unmatched. Germline values: CDR1 MNHNS, CDR2 SASEGT. The CDR3: CASSLSGGSYEQYF. The CDR3 coding sequence is TGTGCCAGCTCCCTTTCGGGAGGATCCTACGAGCAGTACTTC.

The chain joins TRBV5-6 to TRBJ2-7; no definite D call. With 2 bases removed from V and 3 bases from J, the gap between germline ends came to 9 bases. The CDR3 consists of 13 residues. Germline V gives CDR1 SGHDT, CDR2 YYEEEE. The CDR3 reads CASSFLTGYEQYF. The CDR3 DNA sequence: TGTGCCAGCAGCTTTCTGACGGGCTACGAGCAGTACTTC.

The V call is TRBV18, the J call TRBJ2-3; 12 positions match TRBD2. This CDR3 is 16 amino acids long. V was pared by 0 bases and J by 3 bases, with 1 base of the junction left unmatched. The germline V gene has CDR1 KGHSH and CDR2 LQKENI. For the CDR3, the DNA is TGTGCCAGCTCACCACCGACTAGCGGGGGTACAGATACGCAGTATTTT. It is translated as CASSPPTSGGTDTQYF.

The V call is TRBV5-1, the J call TRBJ2-7, with TRBD2 matching over 13 bases. CDR1 and CDR2 from the germline V gene are SGHRS and YFSETQ. The CDR3 contains 18 residues. V trimming: 3 bases; J trimming: 2 bases; junction bases outside the gene matches: 11. This chain's CDR3 is CASSSLTGTSGVAYEQYF. CDR3 in DNA: TGCGCCAGCAGCTCCCTAACCGGGACTAGCGGGGTTGCCTACGAGCAGTACTTC.

This sequence joins TRBV19 and TRBJ2-5, with 7 bases matching TRBD1. Germline CDR1 is LNHDA and CDR2 is SQIVND (reference sequence). J lost 2 bases, V lost 6 bases, and 6 bases had no gene match. The CDR3 spans 14 residues. CDR3 nucleotides: TGTGCCAGTAGCGTGGGACAGCGACAAGAGACCCAGTACTTC. The encoded protein is CASSVGQRQETQYF.

This rearrangement joins TRBV5-4 to TRBJ1-4, with D unclear. Germline-derived CDR1 and CDR2 are SGHNT and YYREEE (reference sequence). The V gene lost 7 bases and the J gene lost 1 base, with 8 bases spanning the gap. The CDR3 sequence is 13 residues long. For the CDR3, the DNA is TGTGCCAGCCAAAGAGGAACTAATGAAAAACTGTTTTTT. It yields the protein CASQRGTNEKLFF.

V usage is TRBV10-1 and J usage is TRBJ2-3, with 9 nucleotides matching TRBD2. Germline loops: CDR1 WNHNN, CDR2 SYGVQD (reference sequence). This CDR3 is 14 amino acids long. Trimming removed 4 bases from V and 2 bases from J; junction bases left unmatched: 1. In nucleotides, the CDR3 is TGCGCCAGCAGTGGGACTAGCGACACAGATACGCAGTATTTT. It codes for CASSGTSDTDTQYF.

The chain links TRBV10-3 to TRBJ2-5, with a possible D match to TRBD1 (6 bases). The V gene's germline CDR1 is ENHRY and CDR2 SYGVKD. V lost 5 bases and J 2 bases, leaving 15 bases between the germline ends. This CDR3 has 15 residues. The CDR3 DNA is TGTGCCATCAGTAAGACAGGCGAAGGACAAGAGACCCAGTACTTC. Protein sequence: CAISKTGEGQETQYF.

This chain uses TRBV4-1 with TRBJ1-2, with D possibly matching TRBD1 (6 bases). Germline values: CDR1 MGHRA, CDR2 YSYEKL. Trimming shortened V by 4 bases and J by 8 bases, and 17 bases separated the two germline ends. The CDR3 runs to 14 residues. CDR3 bases: TGCGCCAGCAGCCTGAGTAACAGGGTAAGAGGCTACACCTTC. Encoded protein: CASSLSNRVRGYTF.

This rearrangement joins TRBV10-1 to TRBJ2-3; D remains unclear. The CDR3 loop spans 14 amino acids. In germline, CDR1 is WNHNN, CDR2 SYGVQD (reference sequence). The germline V and J ends were trimmed by 8 bases and 1 base, with 13 bases remaining between them. CDR3 loop: CASSGLLGTDTQYF. DNA of the CDR3: TGCGCCAGCTCCGGTTTACTGGGCACAGATACGCAGTATTTT.

The rearrangement joins TRBV7-8 to TRBJ2-2, with 11 bases lining up with TRBD2. Germline V lookup: CDR1 SGHVS, CDR2 FQNEAQ. Germline trimming cut 5 bases from V and 9 bases from J; bases unmatched to any gene: 14. This CDR3 has 17 residues. CDR3 DNA: TGTGCCAGCAGCAGCTCCCGGGGTAGCGGGGGGGTTCGGGAGCTGTTTTTT. Translating it yields CASSSSRGSGGVRELFF.

J is TRBJ1-1 and V is TRBV7-9; unclear D gene. The V and J ends lost 6 bases and 0 bases respectively, with 5 bases between them. Germline V gene data show CDR1 as SEHNR and CDR2 as FQNEAQ (reference sequence). This CDR3 region has 12 residues. CDR3 bases: TGTGCCAGCAGGACTATGAACACTGAAGCTTTCTTT. It specifies CASRTMNTEAFF.

The chain joins TRBV11-2 to TRBJ2-7, with D possibly matching TRBD1 (5 bases). Germline CDR1 SGHAT, CDR2 FQNNGV. Trimming took 3 bases from V and 3 from J, leaving 9 bases between them. This CDR3 has 13 amino acids. DNA for the CDR3: TGTGCCAGCAGCTTCGGCAGGGTCTACGAGCAGTACTTC. Residues: CASSFGRVYEQYF.

V is TRBV29-1 and J is TRBJ1-5; no clear D. Trimming shortened V by 5 bases and J by 7 bases, and 12 bases separated the two germline ends. The CDR3 loop spans 12 amino acids. The V gene's germline CDR1 is SQVTM and CDR2 ANQGSEA. The CDR3 bases are TGCAGCGTTCGGGGTCCGGGGCAGCCCCAGCATTTT. Its protein product is CSVRGPGQPQHF.

This chain connects TRBV19 to TRBJ2-7; perhaps TRBD2 as D (6 bases). CDR1 is LNHDA, CDR2 SQIVND, per germline (reference sequence). This CDR3 has 13 residues. Trimming cost V 3 bases and J 3 bases, with 9 bases left between them. CDR3 nucleotides: TGTGCCAGTAGTATGGGGACTTACTACGAGCAGTACTTC. As protein: CASSMGTYYEQYF.

The chain carries TRBV5-6 and TRBJ1-1; TRBD1 might be the D (6 bases). The CDR3 has 15 residues. Trimming stripped 3 bases from V and 3 bases from J, with 15 bases between. Germline values: CDR1 SGHDT, CDR2 YYEEEE. DNA for the CDR3: TGTGCCAGCAGCTATCCCAGGGGTTTGTACACTGAAGCTTTCTTT. Amino acids: CASSYPRGLYTEAFF.

The V and J genes are TRBV7-9 and TRBJ2-5, with a possible D match to TRBD1 (6 bases). The CDR3 loop spans 14 amino acids. V was cut by 6 bases and J by 5 bases, with 16 bases left in between. The germline gives CDR1 SEHNR, CDR2 FQNEAQ (reference sequence). Here the CDR3 DNA reads TGTGCCAGCAGTGGGGGCCCGAAAGGGGAGACCCAGTACTTC. Translation gives CASSGGPKGETQYF.

V usage is TRBV19 and J usage is TRBJ1-2; D unclear. The CDR3 has 13 amino acids. Germline assignment: CDR1 LNHDA and CDR2 SQIVND (reference sequence). V lost 7 bases and J lost 5, with 14 bases in between. DNA for the CDR3: TGTGCCAGTATCGGGTCAAGCTATTATGGCTACACCTTC. Encoded protein: CASIGSSYYGYTF.

The chain employs TRBV5-4 and TRBJ2-2; 10 nucleotides align to TRBD1. V shed 0 bases, J shed 4 bases, and the junction held 3 bases outside the gene matches. The CDR3 sequence is 16 residues long. Germline V gene lookup returns CDR1 SGHNT and CDR2 YYREEE (reference sequence). The CDR3 region has the DNA TGTGCCAGCAGCTTGGGACAGGGGGCGGGCACCGGGGAGCTGTTTTTT. The encoded protein is CASSLGQGAGTGELFF.